These 28 T cell receptor beta chains originate from one sample sequenced in a study of CD8+ T cells in alopecia areata. The treatment here: oral pan-JAK inhibitor, 5-10 mg twice daily. Extraction of RNA preceded its reverse transcription into cDNA, which served as the sequencing template. The data were produced by immunoSEQ multiplex PCR, yet TCRdb's version contains in-frame clones alone and is incomplete. Counted here are approximately 160,000 clones, around 59% occurring once; the ten biggest clones make up 12% to 15%. The sequencing used CD4+ T cells sorted from blood, collected at week 24, from a patient treated with tofacitinib. These receptors were collected from a human donor with alopecia areata.

The rearrangement uses TRBV30 and TRBJ2-5; 8 bases fit TRBD1. Germline values: CDR1 GTSNPN, CDR2 SVGIG (reference sequence). The CDR3 extends over 15 amino acids. Unmatched junction bases numbered 10, after V lost 3 bases and J lost 4 bases. The CDR3 region has the DNA TGTGCCTGGAGCAGGACAGGGTATGTCCGAGAGACCCAGTACTTC. It is translated as CAWSRTGYVRETQYF.

The chain employs TRBV10-3 and TRBJ1-4; D remains unclear. This CDR3 comprises 14 residues. V lost 0 bases and J 4 bases, leaving 6 bases between the germline ends. The germline gives CDR1 ENHRY, CDR2 SYGVKD. CDR3 loop: CAISESNSNEKLFF. CDR3 coding DNA: TGTGCCATCAGTGAGTCGAACAGTAATGAAAAACTGTTTTTT.

The V and J genes are TRBV20-1 and TRBJ2-7; D uncertain. V was pared by 3 bases and J by 3 bases, with 6 bases between. The CDR3 is 11 amino acids. Germline V lookup: CDR1 DFQATT, CDR2 SNEGSKA (reference sequence). CDR3 loop: CSASFGYEQYF. CDR3 nucleotide sequence: TGCAGTGCTAGCTTCGGCTACGAGCAGTACTTC.

The CDR3 DNA sequence: TGCGCCAGCAGCCCACAGGAGTCCTATGGCTACACCTTC. Its protein is CASSPQESYGYTF. The V gene is TRBV5-1, the J gene TRBJ1-2; D is possibly TRBD1 (5 bases). With 4 bases removed from V and 4 bases from J, the gap between germline ends came to 11 bases. CDR1 and CDR2 (germline): SGHRS, YFSETQ. CDR3 size: 13 residues.

The rearrangement links TRBV4-1 to TRBJ2-5; 9 nucleotides agree with TRBD1. Germline CDR1 is MGHRA and CDR2 is YSYEKL. V shed 0 bases, J shed 3 bases, and the junction held 5 bases outside the gene matches. The CDR3 totals 16 residues. The CDR3 reads CASSQEGQGLEETQYF. Written as DNA, the CDR3 is TGCGCCAGCAGCCAAGAGGGACAGGGCTTGGAAGAGACCCAGTACTTC.

This clone turned up a few times. V gene TRBV2 combines with J gene TRBJ2-7; a possible D gene is TRBD1 (5 bases). Germline CDR1 is SNHLY and CDR2 is FYNNEI. Trimming pared 11 bases from V and 2 bases from J, leaving 13 bases between. This CDR3 has 12 residues. Here the CDR3 DNA reads TGTGCCGTACGCAGGGCTACCTACGAGCAGTACTTC. Translating gives CAVRRATYEQYF.

A few counts support this clone. The sample holds other DNA sequences that translate to the same CDR3. The chain carries TRBV30 and TRBJ1-6, with D maybe TRBD1 (5 bases). Trimming cost V 2 bases and J 9 bases, with 14 bases left between them. Germline V CDR1 and CDR2: GTSNPN, SVGIG (reference sequence). This CDR3 is 14 amino acids long. The CDR3 sequence: CAWSTGQLGSPLHF. The CDR3 nucleotides are TGTGCCTGGAGTACTGGACAATTGGGTTCACCCCTCCACTTT. Together with reference TRBV30 and TRBJ1-6, the CDR3 gives the full variable domain: SQTIHQWPATLVQPVGSPLSLECTVEGTSNPNLYWYRQAAGRGLQLLFYSVGIGQISSEVPQNLSASRPQDRQFILSSKKLLLSDSGFYLCAWSTGQLGSPLHFGNGTRLTVT.

This chain connects TRBV27 to TRBJ1-2; D remains unclear. Germline V CDR1 and CDR2: MNHEY, SMNVEV (reference sequence). V shed 5 bases and J shed 8 bases, with 9 bases lying between them. The CDR3 covers 11 residues. CDR3 amino acids: CASSPGRGYTF. In DNA form, the CDR3 reads TGTGCCAGCAGTCCCGGTAGGGGCTACACCTTC.

This rearrangement joins TRBV7-9 to TRBJ1-1; D gene ambiguous. The germline V gene has CDR1 SEHNR and CDR2 FQNEAQ (reference sequence). Trimming pared 4 bases from V and 1 base from J, leaving 4 bases between. The CDR3 runs to 12 residues. The CDR3 here is CASSYQNTEAFF. The CDR3, as DNA: TGTGCCAGCAGCTATCAGAACACTGAAGCTTTCTTT.

The V gene is TRBV6-5, the J gene TRBJ2-2; D is ambiguous. Germline loops: CDR1 MNHEY, CDR2 SVGAGI. Trimming pared 2 bases from V and 4 bases from J, leaving 5 bases between. The CDR3 length is 13 residues. CDR3 DNA sequence: TGTGCCAGCAGTTACCTTGCCACCGGGGAGCTGTTTTTT. Its protein product is CASSYLATGELFF.

This chain connects TRBV11-3 to TRBJ2-5, with a tentative D call TRBD1 (6 bases). This CDR3 comprises 15 residues. From germline, CDR1 is SGHNT and CDR2 YENEEA. V was trimmed by 3 bases and J by 1 base, leaving 12 bases between them. This chain's CDR3 is CASSLGTTLQETQYF. In DNA, the CDR3 is TGTGCCAGCAGCTTGGGGACAACCCTCCAAGAGACCCAGTACTTC. The full variable domain, its missing parts supplied by reference TRBV11-3 and TRBJ2-5, is EAGVVQSPRYKIIEKKQPVAFWCNPISGHNTLYWYLQNLGQGPELLIRYENEEAVDDSQLPKDRFSAERLKGVDSTLKIQPAELGDSAVYLCASSLGTTLQETQYFGPGTRLLVL.

This clone was seen more than once but under ten times. V usage is TRBV29-1 and J usage is TRBJ1-2; D is uncertain. V lost 6 bases and J lost 4, with 15 bases in between. CDR1 is SQVTM and CDR2 is ANQGSEA in the germline V gene. This CDR3 has 13 residues. CDR3 bases: TGCAGCGTCCTCGAGCTGGGCCTCTATGGCTACACCTTC. This sequence encodes CSVLELGLYGYTF. The whole variable domain, filled in from reference TRBV29-1 and TRBJ1-2, reads SAVISQKPSRDICQRGTSLTIQCQVDSQVTMMFWYRQQPGQSLTLIATANQGSEATYESGFVIDKFPISRPNLTFSTLTVSNMSPEDSSIYLCSVLELGLYGYTFGSGTRLTVV.

The V gene is TRBV7-8, the J gene TRBJ1-6; D unresolved. CDR1 SGHVS and CDR2 FQNEAQ come from the germline V gene. Trimming took off 1 base at V and 9 bases at J, with 7 bases between the two ends. The CDR3 contains 13 residues. CDR3 DNA: TGTGCCAGCAGCTTAGAGGCGGGTTCACCCCTCCACTTT. Encoded protein: CASSLEAGSPLHF.

CDR3 sequence (DNA): TGCGCCAGCAGCTTGGATGCTTACACCTACGAGCAGTACTTC. It yields the protein CASSLDAYTYEQYF. The chain uses TRBV5-1 and TRBJ2-7; D gene unclear. The CDR3 is 14 residues long. The germline CDR1 and CDR2 sequences are SGHRS and YFSETQ. V was cut by 0 bases and J by 2 bases, with 9 bases left in between.

DNA for the CDR3: TGTGCCAGCAGTAAGGGTGGTCGAACTGAAGCTTTCTTT. It translates to CASSKGGRTEAFF. The chain is built from TRBV28 and TRBJ1-1; no firm D call. The V end lost 5 bases, the J end lost 5 bases, and 12 bases lay between the germline ends. The CDR3 consists of 13 residues. CDR1 and CDR2 (germline): MDHEN, SYDVKM.

This clone was found a few times. J is TRBJ1-4 and V is TRBV30; D call uncertain. Germline V gene sequence: CDR1 GTSNPN, CDR2 SVGIG (reference sequence). Trimming cost V 0 bases and J 0 bases, with 5 bases left between them. CDR3 length: 14 amino acids. DNA for the CDR3: TGTGCCTGGAGTGTATCCACAACTAATGAAAAACTGTTTTTT. Translating gives CAWSVSTTNEKLFF.

V gene TRBV18 combines with J gene TRBJ2-7; possibly TRBD1 or TRBD2 for D (5 bases each). Between the trimmed V and J ends, which lost 3 bases and 0 bases, there was a span of 9 bases. Germline V gene sequence: CDR1 KGHSH, CDR2 LQKENI. This CDR3 region has 14 residues. The CDR3 bases are TGTGCCAGCTCACCCCGGGACGTCTCCTACGAGCAGTACTTC. Protein product: CASSPRDVSYEQYF.

The chain links TRBV30 to TRBJ2-2; D is undetermined. This CDR3 spans 15 amino acids. Trimming left V 4 bases short and J 7 bases short, with 19 bases between. In germline, CDR1 is GTSNPN, CDR2 SVGIG (reference sequence). The chain's CDR3 is CAWTPEAAGIGELFF. The CDR3 DNA is TGTGCCTGGACCCCTGAGGCGGCTGGAATCGGGGAGCTGTTTTTT.

The V and J genes are TRBV29-1 and TRBJ1-2; D is uncertain. The CDR3 has 11 amino acids. V lost 4 bases and J lost 5, with 8 bases in between. Germline V gene sequence: CDR1 SQVTM, CDR2 ANQGSEA. DNA for the CDR3: TGCAGCGTTGTGGGTGTGTATGGCTACACCTTC. Protein: CSVVGVYGYTF.

This clone was counted only a few times. The rearrangement joins TRBV5-1 to TRBJ1-5; D not certain. CDR1 is SGHRS, CDR2 YFSETQ, per germline. There are 14 residues in the CDR3. Trimming pared 0 bases from V and 3 bases from J, leaving 7 bases between. The CDR3, as DNA: TGCGCCAGCAGCTTGGGTAGTAACAATCAGCCCCAGCATTTT. It yields the protein CASSLGSNNQPQHF. The full variable domain, rest sourced from reference TRBV5-1 and TRBJ1-5, is KAGVTQTPRYLIKTRGQQVTLSCSPISGHRSVSWYQQTPGQGLQFLFEYFSETQRNKGNFPGRFSGRQFSNSRSEMNVSTLELGDSALYLCASSLGSNNQPQHFGDGTRLSIL.

The chain couples TRBV7-2 to TRBJ2-5; TRBD2 agrees at 13 bases. V shed 5 bases and J 4 bases; nucleotides not matched to a gene: 7. The CDR3 loop spans 16 amino acids. Germline CDR1 SGHTA, CDR2 FQGNSA. This chain's CDR3 is CASSRPGLAGVETQYF. CDR3 DNA: TGTGCCAGCAGCCGGCCCGGACTAGCGGGGGTAGAGACCCAGTACTTC.

This clone was recorded a few times. The chain has TRBV2 and TRBJ1-6; D unresolved. Germline values: CDR1 SNHLY, CDR2 FYNNEI. The CDR3 is 14 residues long. Trimming left V 7 bases short and J 0 bases short, with 7 bases between. The CDR3 loop is CASIESSYNSPLHF. The CDR3 DNA reads as TGTGCCAGCATAGAAAGCTCCTATAATTCACCCCTCCACTTT. Combining the CDR3 with reference TRBV2 and TRBJ1-6 gives the whole variable domain EPEVTQTPSHQVTQMGQEVILRCVPISNHLYFYWYRQILGQKVEFLVSFYNNEISEKSEIFDDQFSVERPDGSNFTLKIRSTKLEDSAMYFCASIESSYNSPLHFGNGTRLTVT.

The chain is built from TRBV2 and TRBJ1-4, with D perhaps matching TRBD1 (6 bases). Trimming took 5 bases from V and 3 from J, leaving 10 bases between them. Germline values: CDR1 SNHLY, CDR2 FYNNEI. There are 14 residues in the CDR3. CDR3 sequence (DNA): TGTGCCAGCAGTATAGGACAGTCTAATGAAAAACTGTTTTTT. Protein sequence: CASSIGQSNEKLFF.

V and J are TRBV27 and TRBJ2-2; D is perhaps TRBD1 or TRBD2 (5 bases each). Germline CDR1 and CDR2: MNHEY and SMNVEV (reference sequence). V lost 4 bases, J lost 3 bases, and 12 bases lay in between. This CDR3 spans 15 amino acids. In DNA, the CDR3 is TGTGCCAGCAGTTCTTCAGGGACCTACACCGGGGAGCTGTTTTTT. Its translation: CASSSSGTYTGELFF.

Only a few counts were recorded for this clone. The V call is TRBV27, the J call TRBJ2-3; 7 nucleotides agree with TRBD2. After removal of 7 bases from V and 0 bases from J, the junction contained 4 bases not matched to a gene. CDR3 length: 14 amino acids. Germline V gene lookup returns CDR1 MNHEY and CDR2 SMNVEV (reference sequence). CDR3 in amino acids: CASKVGGSTDTQYF. The CDR3 DNA sequence: TGTGCCAGCAAGGTCGGGGGGAGCACAGATACGCAGTATTTT.

This clone was seen only a few times. CDR3 protein: CSVERQGLTEAFF. DNA for the CDR3: TGCAGCGTTGAACGACAGGGGCTCACTGAAGCTTTCTTT. The chain recombines TRBV29-1 with TRBJ1-1; TRBD1 matches 8 bases. Germline V gives CDR1 SQVTM, CDR2 ANQGSEA. The CDR3 is made up of 13 amino acids. V dropped 2 bases and J dropped 4; count of bases not matched to a gene: 3.

J is TRBJ1-6 and V is TRBV10-3; the D gene is possibly TRBD1 (5 bases). The CDR3 totals 15 residues. Germline-derived CDR1 and CDR2 are ENHRY and SYGVKD. The V end was cut by 6 bases, the J end by 5 bases, with 14 bases between. CDR3 nucleotides: TGTGCCATCAGGGCAAAGGGGACCAATAATTCACCCCTCCACTTT. It is translated as CAIRAKGTNNSPLHF.

This clone has only a few counts. The V gene is TRBV2, the J gene TRBJ2-3; TRBD2 matches at 8 bases. Germline lookup yields CDR1 SNHLY and CDR2 FYNNEI. V lost 10 bases and J lost 3; bases outside the gene matches: 12. This CDR3 is 15 amino acids long. CDR3 region: CATSEPRLATDTQYF. CDR3 nucleotides: TGTGCCACCTCGGAACCGAGACTAGCGACAGATACGCAGTATTTT.